The next 13 T cell receptor beta chains were all read from a single sample in a study of T cells after yellow fever vaccination. TCRdb called the 5' RACE reads again in MiXCR, with one record for every CDR3 protein. The sample yields hundreds of thousands of distinct CDR3 sequences, 21% seen once. The sample in question was PBMCs, obtained approximately 22 days after the first yellow fever vaccination. All receptors derive from a man younger than 35 who received the YFV17D yellow fever vaccine.

The chain links TRBV18 to TRBJ2-7; 10 bases map to TRBD1. CDR1 KGHSH and CDR2 LQKENI come from the germline V gene. The V and J ends lost 1 base and 7 bases, in that order; junction bases with no gene match: 4. There are 14 residues in the CDR3. The CDR3 sequence is CASSPLRTGGEQYF. CDR3 nucleotide sequence: TGTGCCAGCTCACCACTGAGGACAGGGGGTGAGCAGTACTTC.

The gene calls are TRBV7-8 and TRBJ2-3; TRBD1 is a possible D gene (5 bases). Germline V gene data show CDR1 as SGHVS and CDR2 as FQNEAQ. With 7 bases removed from V and 5 bases from J, the gap between germline ends came to 16 bases. This CDR3 is 14 amino acids long. CDR3 coding DNA: TGTGCCAGCACTTTAGGGGCCTCGGGAGATACGCAGTATTTT. The encoded protein is CASTLGASGDTQYF. Filled out from reference TRBV7-8 and TRBJ2-3, the complete variable domain reads GAGVSQSPRYKVAKRGQDVALRCDPISGHVSLFWYQQALGQGPEFLTYFQNEAQLDKSGLPSDRFFAERPEGSVSTLKIQRTQQEDSAVYLCASTLGASGDTQYFGPGTRLTVL.

This rearrangement joins TRBV20-1 to TRBJ2-7, with 7 nucleotides matching TRBD2. The CDR3 loop spans 14 amino acids. Unmatched junction bases numbered 6, after V lost 4 bases and J lost 0 bases. Germline CDR1 and CDR2: DFQATT and SNEGSKA (reference sequence). The CDR3 here is CSAKTSMSSYEQYF. The CDR3 bases are TGCAGTGCTAAGACTAGCATGAGCTCCTACGAGCAGTACTTC.

This clonotype has a count of ten or more. This rearrangement joins TRBV20-1 to TRBJ2-1; TRBD2 matches 10 bases. The V gene's germline CDR1 is DFQATT and CDR2 SNEGSKA (reference sequence). The CDR3 contains 18 residues. V lost 0 bases and J lost 4; bases outside the gene matches: 12. CDR3 sequence (DNA): TGCAGTGCTAGAGATGTCGGGCGGCTAGCGGGGGTTTACAATGAGCAGTTCTTC. This translates into CSARDVGRLAGVYNEQFF.

This chain connects TRBV15 to TRBJ2-5; the D is unclear. Germline assignment: CDR1 LNHNV and CDR2 YYDKDF (reference sequence). V was shortened by 0 bases and J by 2 bases, with 13 bases between the two germline ends. This CDR3 comprises 16 residues. The CDR3, as DNA: TGTGCCACCAGCAGAGATCGGTCAGGCCATCAAGAGACCCAGTACTTC. Its translation is CATSRDRSGHQETQYF.

V usage is TRBV7-9 and J usage is TRBJ2-7; no definite D call. Trimming shortened V by 1 base and J by 4 bases, and 5 bases separated the two germline ends. There are 12 residues in the CDR3. The germline gives CDR1 SEHNR, CDR2 FQNEAQ (reference sequence). Written as DNA, the CDR3 is TGTGCCAGCAGCTTAGTGGATTACGAGCAGTACTTC. Its protein is CASSLVDYEQYF.

This clonotype appeared a few times. The chain combines TRBV6-2 or TRBV6-3 with TRBJ2-1, with 11 bases aligning to TRBD1. V lost 5 bases and J lost 7; bases outside the gene matches: 7. The CDR3 covers 15 residues. Germline values: CDR1 MNHEY, CDR2 SVGEGT. CDR3 protein: CASSVDRGLVNEQFF. In DNA, the CDR3 is TGTGCCAGCAGTGTGGACAGGGGGCTTGTGAATGAGCAGTTCTTC.

This clonotype was observed many times. The chain has TRBV12-3 or TRBV12-4 and TRBJ2-2; TRBD2 matches at 7 bases. The CDR3 has 14 amino acids. V lost 3 bases, J lost 4 bases, and 2 bases stayed unmatched. This CDR3 is CASSFREGTGELFF. CDR3 coding DNA: TGTGCCAGCAGTTTCAGGGAGGGCACCGGGGAGCTGTTTTTT.

This chain links TRBV5-1 with TRBJ2-7; no clear D. V was trimmed by 7 bases and J by 2 bases, leaving 16 bases between them. Germline V gives CDR1 SGHRS, CDR2 YFSETQ. This CDR3 comprises 14 residues. For the CDR3, the DNA is TGCGCCAGCGGGAATCCGGGCCGGACCTACGAGCAGTACTTC. This sequence encodes CASGNPGRTYEQYF.

This clonotype was detected ten times or more. This chain joins TRBV25-1 and TRBJ1-2; 9 bases are a match to TRBD1. In germline, CDR1 is MGHDK, CDR2 SYGVNS. V trimming: 2 bases; J trimming: 4 bases; junction bases outside the gene matches: 2. The CDR3 runs to 14 residues. CDR3 sequence (DNA): TGTGCCAGCAGTGAACCGGGACAGGGCTATGGCTACACCTTC. This sequence encodes CASSEPGQGYGYTF.

The rearrangement links TRBV5-1 to TRBJ1-2; perhaps TRBD1 as D (5 bases). V dropped 4 bases and J dropped 6 bases, with 13 bases sitting between them. The V gene's germline CDR1 is SGHRS and CDR2 YFSETQ. The CDR3 extends over 13 amino acids. CDR3 loop: CASSPSEGNGYTF. The DNA of the CDR3 is TGCGCCAGCAGCCCTAGCGAGGGGAATGGCTACACCTTC. Full variable domain (missing parts from reference TRBV5-1 and TRBJ1-2): KAGVTQTPRYLIKTRGQQVTLSCSPISGHRSVSWYQQTPGQGLQFLFEYFSETQRNKGNFPGRFSGRQFSNSRSEMNVSTLELGDSALYLCASSPSEGNGYTFGSGTRLTVV.

This clonotype was seen a single time. A much bigger clone sits one base away, suggesting this may be a read error. The gene calls are TRBV11-1 and TRBJ1-2; 9 bases align to TRBD1. Germline CDR1 reads SGHAT; CDR2 reads FQDESV (reference sequence). The CDR3 has 14 amino acids. The trim removed 1 base at V and 6 bases at J, leaving 3 bases unmatched. The CDR3 DNA follows: TGTGCCAGCAGCTTAGGGACAGGGGACCATGGCTACACCTTC. Translated, it gives CASSLGTGDHGYTF.

There are a few counts of this clonotype. The chain combines TRBV5-1 with TRBJ2-2; D gene unclear. Germline V CDR1 and CDR2: SGHRS, YFSETQ. Trimming stripped 7 bases from V and 5 bases from J, with 15 bases between. The CDR3 runs to 14 residues. CDR3 sequence: CASERALGTGELFF. CDR3 nucleotide sequence: TGCGCCAGCGAACGGGCCCTAGGGACCGGGGAGCTGTTTTTT.